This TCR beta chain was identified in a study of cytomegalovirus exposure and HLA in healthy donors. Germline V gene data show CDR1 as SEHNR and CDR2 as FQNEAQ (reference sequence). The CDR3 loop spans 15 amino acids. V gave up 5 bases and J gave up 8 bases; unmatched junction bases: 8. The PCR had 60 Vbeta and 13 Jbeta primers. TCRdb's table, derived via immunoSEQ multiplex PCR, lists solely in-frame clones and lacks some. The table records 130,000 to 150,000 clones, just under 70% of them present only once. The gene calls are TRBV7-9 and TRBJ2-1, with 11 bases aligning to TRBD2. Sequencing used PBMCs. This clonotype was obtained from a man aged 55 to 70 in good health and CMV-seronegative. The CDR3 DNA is TGTGCCAGCAGCGTTACTAGCGGGAGTGGTTATGAGCAGTTCTTC. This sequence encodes CASSVTSGSGYEQFF.